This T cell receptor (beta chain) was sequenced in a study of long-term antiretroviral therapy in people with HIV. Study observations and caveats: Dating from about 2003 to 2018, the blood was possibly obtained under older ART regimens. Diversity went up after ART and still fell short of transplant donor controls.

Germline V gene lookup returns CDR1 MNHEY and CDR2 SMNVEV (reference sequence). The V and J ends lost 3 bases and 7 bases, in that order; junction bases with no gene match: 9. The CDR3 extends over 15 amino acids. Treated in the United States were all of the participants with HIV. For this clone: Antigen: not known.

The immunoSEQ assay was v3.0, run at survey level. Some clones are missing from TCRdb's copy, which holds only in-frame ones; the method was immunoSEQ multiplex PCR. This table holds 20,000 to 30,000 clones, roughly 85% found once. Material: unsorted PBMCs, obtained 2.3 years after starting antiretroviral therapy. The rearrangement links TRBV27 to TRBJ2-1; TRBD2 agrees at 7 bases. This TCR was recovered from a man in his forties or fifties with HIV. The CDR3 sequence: CASSFVRERLNEQFF. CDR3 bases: TGTGCCAGCAGTTTTGTGCGGGAGCGCTTGAATGAGCAGTTCTTC.